A selection of T cell receptor beta chains follows, all from one sample in a study of blood T cells in healthy people across ages. TCRdb fed the 5' RACE reads into MiXCR, producing one record per CDR3 protein. Seen here are about 1,000,000 distinct CDR3 sequences, 40% to 55% observed once, and the top ten hold about 19%. The sample taken for sequencing was blood. The origin of the receptors is a woman aged 55-70 years in good health. Both conserved end residues are part of each CDR3. Each record gives: J gene, D gene, V gene, clone size, CDR3 protein, CDR3 DNA. A D gene is named only where the DNA matches it firmly. Part of the rows lack a size; the others show once, few, many or a class for expanded clones.

TRBJ2-1 TRBD2 TRBV2 few CASSGRSSGRLYEQFF TGTGCCAGCAGTGGCCGCTCTAGCGGGAGATTGTATGAGCAGTTCTTC
TRBJ2-7 - TRBV5-1 few CASRTASSYEQYF TGCGCCAGCAGGACAGCGAGCTCCTACGAGCAGTACTTC
TRBJ1-2 - TRBV6-6 - CASSPGGQSYGYTF TGTGCCAGCAGCCCCGGAGGACAGTCCTATGGCTACACCTTC
TRBJ1-1 TRBD1 TRBV6-5 - CASRLGQGADAFF TGTGCCAGCAGACTCGGACAGGGGGCGGATGCTTTCTTT
TRBJ1-6 - TRBV7-2 - CASSLTHSPLHF TGTGCCAGCAGCTTAACTCATTCACCCCTCCACTTT
TRBJ2-3 - TRBV20-1 - CSATLAFTDTQYF TGCAGTGCTACTCTAGCGTTCACAGATACGCAGTATTTT
TRBJ2-7 - TRBV20-1 - CSAPLLEGHFYEQYF TGCAGTGCCCCTTTGCTAGAGGGCCACTTCTACGAGCAGTACTTC
TRBJ2-7 - TRBV9 many CASSPGSGSYEQYF TGTGCCAGCAGCCCCGGGAGTGGCTCCTACGAGCAGTACTTC
TRBJ2-3 TRBD2 TRBV11-1 - CASTILPASGSGDTQYF TGTGCCAGCACAATCCTCCCCGCTAGCGGGAGTGGGGATACGCAGTATTTT
TRBJ2-5 TRBD2 TRBV6-5 - CASSGSSGREYF TGTGCCAGCAGTGGGTCTAGCGGGAGGGAGTACTTC